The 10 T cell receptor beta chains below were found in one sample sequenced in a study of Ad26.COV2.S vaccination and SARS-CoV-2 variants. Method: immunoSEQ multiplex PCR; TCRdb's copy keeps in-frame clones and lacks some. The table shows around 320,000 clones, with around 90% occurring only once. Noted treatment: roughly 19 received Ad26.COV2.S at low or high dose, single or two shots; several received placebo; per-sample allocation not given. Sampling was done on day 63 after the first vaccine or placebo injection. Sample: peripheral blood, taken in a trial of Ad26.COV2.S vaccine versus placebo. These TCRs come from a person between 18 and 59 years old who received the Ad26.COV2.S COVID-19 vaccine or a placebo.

CDR3 in amino acids: CASIVLTGELFF. The CDR3 region has the DNA TGTGCCAGCATAGTCTTGACCGGGGAGCTGTTTTTT. This chain joins TRBV5-8 and TRBJ2-2; D ambiguous. V was pared by 6 bases and J by 5 bases, with 8 bases between. The CDR3 is 12 residues long. Germline CDR1 reads SGHTS; CDR2 reads YDEGEE.

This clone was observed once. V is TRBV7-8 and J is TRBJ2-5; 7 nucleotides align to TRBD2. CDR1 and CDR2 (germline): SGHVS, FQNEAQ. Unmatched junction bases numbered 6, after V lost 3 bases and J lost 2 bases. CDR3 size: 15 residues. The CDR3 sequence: CASSLGGYSQETQYF. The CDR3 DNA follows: TGTGCCAGCAGCTTGGGGGGGTATTCTCAAGAGACCCAGTACTTC.

The CDR3: CASSSYRGLTIHEQYF. For the CDR3, the DNA is TGTGCCAGCAGCTCCTACAGGGGGCTTACGATCCACGAGCAGTACTTC. This chain connects TRBV5-6 to TRBJ2-7; 9 nucleotides line up with TRBD1. The CDR3 extends over 16 amino acids. CDR1 is SGHDT and CDR2 is YYEEEE in the germline V gene. The V and J ends lost 3 bases and 5 bases, in that order; junction bases with no gene match: 12.

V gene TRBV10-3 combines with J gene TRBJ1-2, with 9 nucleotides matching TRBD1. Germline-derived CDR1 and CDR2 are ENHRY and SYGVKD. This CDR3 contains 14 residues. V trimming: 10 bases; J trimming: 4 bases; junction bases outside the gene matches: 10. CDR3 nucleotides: TGTGCCACCCAGAGTACAGGGGGCCTCTATGGCTACACCTTC. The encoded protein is CATQSTGGLYGYTF.

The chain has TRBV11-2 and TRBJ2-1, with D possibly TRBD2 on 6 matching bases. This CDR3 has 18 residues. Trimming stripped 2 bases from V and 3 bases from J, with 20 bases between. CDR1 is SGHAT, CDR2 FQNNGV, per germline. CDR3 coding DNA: TGTGCCAGCAGCTTAACCACGGCGGGACTGAAGAACTACAATGAGCAGTTCTTC. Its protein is CASSLTTAGLKNYNEQFF.

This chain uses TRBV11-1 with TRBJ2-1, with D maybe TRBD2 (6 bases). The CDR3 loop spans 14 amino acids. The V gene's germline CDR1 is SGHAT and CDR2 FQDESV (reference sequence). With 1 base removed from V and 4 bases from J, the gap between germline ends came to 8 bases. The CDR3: CASSLVGGYNEQFF. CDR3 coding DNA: TGTGCCAGCAGCTTAGTGGGGGGATACAATGAGCAGTTCTTC.

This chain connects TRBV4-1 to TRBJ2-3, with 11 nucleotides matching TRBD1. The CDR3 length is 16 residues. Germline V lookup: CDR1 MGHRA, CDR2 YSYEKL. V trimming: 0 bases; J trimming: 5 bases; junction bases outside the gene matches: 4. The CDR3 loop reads CASSQDWGQGGDTQYF. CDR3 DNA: TGCGCCAGCAGCCAAGATTGGGGACAGGGGGGAGATACGCAGTATTTT.

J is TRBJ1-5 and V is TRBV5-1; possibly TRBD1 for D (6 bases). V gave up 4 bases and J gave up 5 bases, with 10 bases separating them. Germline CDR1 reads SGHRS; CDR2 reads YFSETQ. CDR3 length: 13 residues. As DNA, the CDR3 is TGCGCCAGCAGCCCAGGGGCAGATCAGCCCCAGCATTTT. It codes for CASSPGADQPQHF.

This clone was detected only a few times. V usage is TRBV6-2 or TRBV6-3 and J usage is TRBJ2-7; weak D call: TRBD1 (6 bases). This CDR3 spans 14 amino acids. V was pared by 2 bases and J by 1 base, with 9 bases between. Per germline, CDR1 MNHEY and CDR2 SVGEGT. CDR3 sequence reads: CASSYRTESYEQYF. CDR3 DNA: TGTGCCAGCAGTTACCGGACAGAGTCCTACGAGCAGTACTTC.

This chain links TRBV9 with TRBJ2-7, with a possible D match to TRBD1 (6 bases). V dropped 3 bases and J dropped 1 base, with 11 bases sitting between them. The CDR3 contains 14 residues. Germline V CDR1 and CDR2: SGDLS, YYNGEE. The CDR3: CASSDRASSYEQYF. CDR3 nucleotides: TGTGCCAGCAGCGACAGGGCGTCGTCCTACGAGCAGTACTTC.